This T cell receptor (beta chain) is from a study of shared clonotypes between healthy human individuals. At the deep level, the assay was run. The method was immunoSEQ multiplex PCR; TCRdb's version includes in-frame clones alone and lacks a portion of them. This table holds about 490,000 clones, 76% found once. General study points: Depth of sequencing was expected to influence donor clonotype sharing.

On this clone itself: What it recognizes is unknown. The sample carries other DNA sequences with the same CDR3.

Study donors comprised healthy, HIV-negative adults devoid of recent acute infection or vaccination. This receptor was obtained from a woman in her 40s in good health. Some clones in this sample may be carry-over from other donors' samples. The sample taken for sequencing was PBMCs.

DNA of the CDR3: TGTGCCAGTAGTATGGGAGAGACCCAGTACTTC. Translation gives CASSMGETQYF. This chain connects TRBV19 to TRBJ2-5; D is unclear. This CDR3 comprises 11 residues. The V gene's germline CDR1 is LNHDA and CDR2 SQIVND (reference sequence). V was trimmed by 3 bases and J by 4 bases, leaving 3 bases between them.